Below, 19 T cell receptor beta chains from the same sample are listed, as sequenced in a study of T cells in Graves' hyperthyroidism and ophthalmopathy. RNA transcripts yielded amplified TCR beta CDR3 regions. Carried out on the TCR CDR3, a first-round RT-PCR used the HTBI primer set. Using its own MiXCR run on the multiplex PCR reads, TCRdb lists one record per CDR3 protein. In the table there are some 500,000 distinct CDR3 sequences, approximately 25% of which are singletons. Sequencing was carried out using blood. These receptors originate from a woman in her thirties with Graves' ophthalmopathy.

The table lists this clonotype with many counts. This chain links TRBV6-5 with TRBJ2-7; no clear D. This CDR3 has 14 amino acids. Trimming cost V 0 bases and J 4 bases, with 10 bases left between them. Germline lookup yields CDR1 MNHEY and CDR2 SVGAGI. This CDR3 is CASSYSFQGYEQYF. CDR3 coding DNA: TGTGCCAGCAGTTACTCTTTTCAAGGGTACGAGCAGTACTTC.

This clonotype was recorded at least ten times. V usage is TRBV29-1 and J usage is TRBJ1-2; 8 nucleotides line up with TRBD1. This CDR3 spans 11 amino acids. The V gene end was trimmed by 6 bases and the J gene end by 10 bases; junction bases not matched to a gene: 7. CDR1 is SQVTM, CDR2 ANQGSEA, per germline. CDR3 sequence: CSVRTGITYTF. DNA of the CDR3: TGCAGCGTGAGGACAGGGATAACCTACACCTTC.

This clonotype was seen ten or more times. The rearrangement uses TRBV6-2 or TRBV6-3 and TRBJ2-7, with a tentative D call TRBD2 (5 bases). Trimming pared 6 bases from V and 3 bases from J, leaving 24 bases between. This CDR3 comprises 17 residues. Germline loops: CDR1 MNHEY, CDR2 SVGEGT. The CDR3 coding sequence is TGTGCCAGCAGAGGGATTTTGAGGGAGAGGAGAGGCTACGAGCAGTACTTC. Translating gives CASRGILRERRGYEQYF.

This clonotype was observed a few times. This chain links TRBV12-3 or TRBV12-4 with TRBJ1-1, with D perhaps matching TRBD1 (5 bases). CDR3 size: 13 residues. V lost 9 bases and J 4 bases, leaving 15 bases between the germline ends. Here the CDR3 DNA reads TGTGCCAGTGGGGGGGGGTTGGGCACTGAAGCTTTCTTT. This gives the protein CASGGGLGTEAFF.

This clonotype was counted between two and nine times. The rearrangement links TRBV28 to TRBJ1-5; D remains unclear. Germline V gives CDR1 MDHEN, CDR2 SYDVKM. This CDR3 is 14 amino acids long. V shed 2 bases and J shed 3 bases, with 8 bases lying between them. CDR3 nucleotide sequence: TGTGCCAGCAGTTTAACCAGTTACAATCAGCCCCAGCATTTT. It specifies CASSLTSYNQPQHF.

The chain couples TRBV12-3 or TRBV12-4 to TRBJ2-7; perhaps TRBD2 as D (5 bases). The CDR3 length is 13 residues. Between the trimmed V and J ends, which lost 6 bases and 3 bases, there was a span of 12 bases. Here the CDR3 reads CASSREVGYEQYF. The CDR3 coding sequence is TGTGCCAGCAGCCGGGAAGTCGGCTACGAGCAGTACTTC.

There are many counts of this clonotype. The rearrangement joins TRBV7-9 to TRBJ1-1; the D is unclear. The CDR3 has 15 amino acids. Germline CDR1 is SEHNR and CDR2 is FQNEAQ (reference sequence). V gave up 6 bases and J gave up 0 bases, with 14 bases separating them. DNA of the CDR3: TGTGCCAGCAGTCGGGATGAGGCATTGAACACTGAAGCTTTCTTT. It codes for CASSRDEALNTEAFF.

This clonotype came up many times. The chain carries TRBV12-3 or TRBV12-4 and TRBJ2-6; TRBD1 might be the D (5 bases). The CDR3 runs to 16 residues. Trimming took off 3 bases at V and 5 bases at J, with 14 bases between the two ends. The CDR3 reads CASSLGTGVWANVLTF. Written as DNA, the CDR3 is TGTGCCAGCAGTTTGGGAACAGGCGTTTGGGCCAACGTCCTGACTTTC.

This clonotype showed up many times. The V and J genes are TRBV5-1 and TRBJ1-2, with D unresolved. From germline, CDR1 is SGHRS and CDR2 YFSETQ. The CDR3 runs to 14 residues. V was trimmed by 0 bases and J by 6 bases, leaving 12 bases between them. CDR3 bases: TGCGCCAGCAGCTTGGAGGTGGGATCGAATGGCTACACCTTC. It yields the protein CASSLEVGSNGYTF.

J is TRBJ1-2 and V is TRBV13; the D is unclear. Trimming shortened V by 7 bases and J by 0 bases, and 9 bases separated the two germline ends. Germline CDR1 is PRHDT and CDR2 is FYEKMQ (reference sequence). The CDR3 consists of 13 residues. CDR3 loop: CASKPVSNYGYTF. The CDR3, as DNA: TGTGCCAGCAAGCCCGTATCTAACTATGGCTACACCTTC.

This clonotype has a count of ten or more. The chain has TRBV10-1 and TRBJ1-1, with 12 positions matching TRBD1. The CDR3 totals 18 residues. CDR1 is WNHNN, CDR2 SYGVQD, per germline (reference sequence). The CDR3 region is CAGAIDRDRGLLGTEAFF. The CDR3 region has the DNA TGCGCTGGAGCGATAGACAGGGACAGGGGGCTTCTGGGCACTGAAGCTTTCTTT.

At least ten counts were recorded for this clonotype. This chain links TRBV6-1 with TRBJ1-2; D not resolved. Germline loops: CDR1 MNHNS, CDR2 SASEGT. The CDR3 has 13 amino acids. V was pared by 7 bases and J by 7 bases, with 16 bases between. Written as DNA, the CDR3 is TGTGCCAGCACTCCAGTGCCTCTGGGTGGCTACACCTTC. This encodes CASTPVPLGGYTF.

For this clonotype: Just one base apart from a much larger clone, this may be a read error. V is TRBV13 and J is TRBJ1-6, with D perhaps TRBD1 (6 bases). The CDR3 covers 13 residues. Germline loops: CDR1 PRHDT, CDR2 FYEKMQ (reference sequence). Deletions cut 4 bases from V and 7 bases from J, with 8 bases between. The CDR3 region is CASSSDRNSPLHF. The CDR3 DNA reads TGTGCCAGCAGCTCCGACAGGAATTCACCCCTCCACTTT.

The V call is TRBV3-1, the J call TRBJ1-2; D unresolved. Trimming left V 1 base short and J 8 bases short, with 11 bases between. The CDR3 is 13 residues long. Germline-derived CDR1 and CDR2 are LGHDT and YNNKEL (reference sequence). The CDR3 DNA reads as TGTGCCAGCAGCCAAGTCGGCTTGGGGGGCTACACCTTC. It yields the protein CASSQVGLGGYTF.

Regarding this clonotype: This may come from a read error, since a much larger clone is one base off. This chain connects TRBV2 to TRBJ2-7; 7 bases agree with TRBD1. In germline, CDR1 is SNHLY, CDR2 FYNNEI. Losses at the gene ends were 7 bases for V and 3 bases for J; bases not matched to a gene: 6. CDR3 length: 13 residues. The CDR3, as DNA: TGTGCCAGCAATCGGGACAGTGTCTACGAGCAGTACTTC. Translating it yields CASNRDSVYEQYF.

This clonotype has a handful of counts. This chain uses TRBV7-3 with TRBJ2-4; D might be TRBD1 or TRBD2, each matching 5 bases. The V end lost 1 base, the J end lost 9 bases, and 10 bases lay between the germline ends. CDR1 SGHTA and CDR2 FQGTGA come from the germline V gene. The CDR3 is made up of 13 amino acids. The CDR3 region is CASSLMGDGIQYF. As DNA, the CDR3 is TGTGCCAGCAGCTTAATGGGGGACGGCATTCAGTACTTC.

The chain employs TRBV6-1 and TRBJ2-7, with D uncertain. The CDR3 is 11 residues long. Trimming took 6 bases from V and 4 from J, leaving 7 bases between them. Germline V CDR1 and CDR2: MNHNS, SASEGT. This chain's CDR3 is CASSPPYEQYF. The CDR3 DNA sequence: TGTGCCAGCAGCCCGCCTTACGAGCAGTACTTC.

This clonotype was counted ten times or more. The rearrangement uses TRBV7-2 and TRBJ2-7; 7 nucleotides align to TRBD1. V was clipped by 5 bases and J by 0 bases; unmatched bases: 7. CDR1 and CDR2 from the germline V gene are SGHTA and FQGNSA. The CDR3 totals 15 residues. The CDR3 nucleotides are TGTGCCAGCAGCCCGACAGGGCTACTCTCCTACGAGCAGTACTTC. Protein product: CASSPTGLLSYEQYF.

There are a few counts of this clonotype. This chain's CDR3 is CASSESTGGVETQYF. Here the CDR3 DNA reads TGTGCCAGCAGTGAATCGACAGGGGGCGTAGAGACCCAGTACTTC. The chain employs TRBV6-2 or TRBV6-3 and TRBJ2-5; 10 bases agree with TRBD1. V shed 5 bases, J shed 4 bases, and the junction held 7 bases outside the gene matches. CDR1 is MNHEY, CDR2 SVGEGT, per germline. There are 15 residues in the CDR3.